One sample yielded the 23 T cell receptor beta chains listed below, sequenced in a study of radiation and T cells in renal cell carcinoma. Noted treatment: treatment-naive control, cytoreductive nephrectomy. Repertoires were generated with immunoSEQ multiplex PCR, while TCRdb's copy carries only in-frame clones and drops some. The sample includes roughly 13,000 clones, roughly three fifths of them seen just once. The material was tumor tissue, obtained from a patient whose treatment was nephrectomy without radiotherapy. These receptor sequences come from a middle-aged man with renal cell carcinoma.

The CDR3 DNA reads TGCGCCAGCAGCTTGTCCGGGAGTAGGGGAGGAGCTAACTATGGCTACACCTTC. Its translation: CASSLSGSRGGANYGYTF. The chain links TRBV5-1 to TRBJ1-2; TRBD1 is a possible D gene (5 bases). The CDR3 spans 18 residues. V lost 1 base and J lost 0, with 19 bases in between. Looked up from germline, CDR1 is SGHRS and CDR2 is YFSETQ.

The rearrangement joins TRBV5-4 to TRBJ2-2, with TRBD1 identical over 10 bases. V was pared by 3 bases and J by 4 bases, with 6 bases of the junction left unmatched. This CDR3 has 16 amino acids. The germline gives CDR1 SGHNT, CDR2 YYREEE (reference sequence). CDR3 loop: CASSSGQGRSTGELFF. DNA for the CDR3: TGTGCCAGCAGCTCGGGACAGGGGCGAAGCACCGGGGAGCTGTTTTTT.

The V and J genes are TRBV29-1 and TRBJ1-2, with TRBD1 matching over 8 bases. V shed 7 bases, J shed 6 bases, and the junction held 13 bases outside the gene matches. The CDR3 sequence is 14 residues long. CDR1 SQVTM and CDR2 ANQGSEA come from the germline V gene. CDR3 residues: CSGGRETGVDGYTF. CDR3 DNA sequence: TGCAGCGGGGGCCGAGAGACAGGGGTTGATGGCTACACCTTC.

The chain employs TRBV10-1 and TRBJ2-3; perhaps TRBD2 as D (5 bases). CDR1 is WNHNN and CDR2 is SYGVQD in the germline V gene (reference sequence). There are 15 residues in the CDR3. The ends were cut back, 8 bases at V and 2 bases at J, with 17 bases in the middle. CDR3 region: CASSLTSGYTDTQYF. In DNA, the CDR3 is TGCGCCAGCTCCCTGACGAGCGGATACACAGATACGCAGTATTTT.

CDR3 residues: CASNSRGLTADTQYF. The CDR3 region has the DNA TGTGCCAGTAACTCACGGGGACTAACAGCAGATACGCAGTATTTT. V usage is TRBV19 and J usage is TRBJ2-3, with 7 bases lining up with TRBD2. The J segment lost 4 bases and the V segment lost 7 bases, leaving 11 bases of the junction unmatched. Looked up from germline, CDR1 is LNHDA and CDR2 is SQIVND (reference sequence). This CDR3 contains 15 residues.

The rearrangement joins TRBV7-2 to TRBJ2-5, with 12 positions matching TRBD2. Germline CDR1 is SGHTA and CDR2 is FQGNSA. The CDR3 runs to 18 residues. V was clipped by 5 bases and J by 2 bases; unmatched bases: 12. The chain's CDR3 is CASSPLRGGLAGQETQYF. CDR3 bases: TGTGCCAGCAGCCCCCTTCGAGGAGGACTAGCGGGGCAAGAGACCCAGTACTTC.

The J gene is TRBJ2-6, the V gene TRBV19; 7 nucleotides match TRBD2. With V trimmed by 6 bases and J by 2 bases, 4 bases remained unmatched. Looked up from germline, CDR1 is LNHDA and CDR2 is SQIVND (reference sequence). The CDR3 extends over 15 amino acids. For the CDR3, the DNA is TGTGCCAGTAGGGCTGGACTAGCTGGGGCCAACGTCCTGACTTTC. Its protein is CASRAGLAGANVLTF.

The chain carries TRBV29-1 and TRBJ2-5, with TRBD2 matching over 11 bases. This CDR3 has 15 residues. Germline assignment: CDR1 SQVTM and CDR2 ANQGSEA. The V segment lost 8 bases and the J segment 2 bases; nucleotides outside the gene matches: 10. In DNA form, the CDR3 reads TGCAGCTCAAGGTCGCCTAGCGGGGGGCAAGAGACCCAGTACTTC. Translated: CSSRSPSGGQETQYF.

The chain joins TRBV27 to TRBJ1-6, with D perhaps matching TRBD1 (5 bases). Per germline, CDR1 MNHEY and CDR2 SMNVEV (reference sequence). V gave up 0 bases and J gave up 0 bases, with 9 bases separating them. The CDR3 spans 17 residues. In nucleotides, the CDR3 is TGTGCCAGCAGTTTATCCCCAGGGAGCTCCTATAATTCACCCCTCCACTTT. Translating gives CASSLSPGSSYNSPLHF.

The V gene is TRBV6-4, the J gene TRBJ2-3; TRBD2 agrees at 11 bases. Germline CDR1 is MRHNA and CDR2 is SNTAGT. The CDR3 sequence is 18 residues long. V lost 5 bases to trimming and J lost 1 base; unmatched junction nucleotides: 11. The CDR3: CASSKDPTSGGRTDTQYF. The CDR3 DNA sequence: TGTGCCAGCAGTAAAGACCCCACTAGCGGGGGCCGCACAGATACGCAGTATTTT.

The DNA of the CDR3 is TGCGCCAGCAGTCAACTATCCGGACAGCCCTACGAGCAGTACTTC. This translates into CASSQLSGQPYEQYF. V gene TRBV10-2 combines with J gene TRBJ2-7; D is possibly TRBD1 (6 bases). CDR3 length equals 15 residues. Per germline, CDR1 WSHSY and CDR2 SAAADI. V lost 5 bases to trimming and J lost 2 bases, with 16 bases between them.

This chain connects TRBV19 to TRBJ2-3, with 9 nucleotides matching TRBD1. Germline V gene lookup returns CDR1 LNHDA and CDR2 SQIVND (reference sequence). The length of the CDR3 is 14 residues. V shed 6 bases, J shed 9 bases, and the junction held 10 bases outside the gene matches. In nucleotides, the CDR3 is TGTGCCAGTAGACAGAAGGACAGGGGAAGAACGCAGTATTTT. Its protein is CASRQKDRGRTQYF.

This sequence joins TRBV27 and TRBJ1-4, with D maybe TRBD1 (6 bases). The CDR3 is 15 amino acids. Trimming left V 1 base short and J 3 bases short, with 9 bases between. Germline lookup yields CDR1 MNHEY and CDR2 SMNVEV (reference sequence). The CDR3 region has the DNA TGTGCCAGCAGTTTATTTTACAGGGCTAATGAAAAACTGTTTTTT. Amino acid sequence: CASSLFYRANEKLFF.

The rearrangement links TRBV6-6 to TRBJ1-3; D gene ambiguous. The CDR3 is 14 residues long. V lost 6 bases, J lost 0 bases, and 9 bases lay in between. Germline CDR1 and CDR2: MNHNY and SVGAGI (reference sequence). CDR3 coding DNA: TGTGCCAGCAGCTCACCGAGCTCTGGAAACACCATATATTTT. It specifies CASSSPSSGNTIYF.

This clone has a handful of counts. The chain is built from TRBV2 and TRBJ2-2, with a tentative D call TRBD1 (8 bases). Germline values: CDR1 SNHLY, CDR2 FYNNEI. CDR3 length: 16 residues. The ends were cut back, 1 base at V and 6 bases at J, with 15 bases in the middle. CDR3 in DNA: TGTGCCAGCAGTGAAGGGACAGGGAGGGTAGCCGGGGAGCTGTTTTTT. Translating gives CASSEGTGRVAGELFF.

This clone was seen more than once but under ten times. The chain couples TRBV18 to TRBJ1-4; the D is unclear. CDR3 length equals 14 residues. Trimming removed 3 bases at V and 7 bases at J, with 12 bases between. The V gene's germline CDR1 is KGHSH and CDR2 LQKENI. The CDR3 loop reads CASSPARIGEKLFF. The DNA for the CDR3 is TGTGCCAGCTCACCCGCGCGAATCGGTGAAAAACTGTTTTTT.

This clone was found a few times. V and J are TRBV6-5 and TRBJ1-4; TRBD1 might be the D (5 bases). CDR3 length equals 12 residues. CDR1 is MNHEY and CDR2 is SVGAGI in the germline V gene. Trimming shortened V by 7 bases and J by 11 bases, and 14 bases separated the two germline ends. CDR3 nucleotides: TGTGCCAGCACTTCAGGACGGGGGAAACTGTTTTTT. Residues: CASTSGRGKLFF.

The chain carries TRBV10-3 and TRBJ1-5; D possibly corresponds to TRBD1 (5 bases). The CDR3 length is 14 residues. Germline CDR1 ENHRY, CDR2 SYGVKD. V dropped 2 bases and J dropped 7 bases, with 12 bases sitting between them. CDR3 nucleotide sequence: TGTGCCATCAGTGAGCGAACGGAGGGGCAGCCCCAGCATTTT. Translating gives CAISERTEGQPQHF.

The chain carries TRBV5-5 and TRBJ2-7; no clear D. Between the trimmed V and J ends, which lost 0 bases and 3 bases, there was a span of 10 bases. This CDR3 comprises 14 residues. Germline CDR1 SGHKS, CDR2 YYEKEE (reference sequence). The chain's CDR3 is CASSLEAGIYEQYF. The CDR3 DNA reads as TGTGCCAGCAGCTTGGAGGCAGGAATCTACGAGCAGTACTTC.

This clone was found a few times. The CDR3 reads CASSAGTGANVLTF. The CDR3 DNA reads TGTGCCAGCAGCGCGGGGACTGGGGCCAACGTCCTGACTTTC. The chain employs TRBV9 and TRBJ2-6; D is perhaps TRBD2 (5 bases). Germline CDR1 and CDR2: SGDLS and YYNGEE. V lost 3 bases to trimming and J lost 2 bases, with 6 bases between them. CDR3 length: 14 amino acids.

In this sample, this clone turned up a few times. The chain is built from TRBV5-4 and TRBJ2-7; 10 bases are a match to TRBD2. Germline values: CDR1 SGHNT, CDR2 YYREEE (reference sequence). This CDR3 has 15 amino acids. Unmatched junction bases numbered 5, after V lost 4 bases and J lost 1 base. The CDR3 nucleotides read TGTGCCAGCAGCAGGACTAGCGGCCTTTCCTACGAGCAGTACTTC. Protein: CASSRTSGLSYEQYF.

This clone is labeled medium-sized. This chain uses TRBV9 with TRBJ1-1; the match to TRBD1 covers 7 bases. Per the germline V gene, CDR1 is SGDLS and CDR2 is YYNGEE. V was pared by 4 bases and J by 3 bases, with 9 bases of the junction left unmatched. The length of the CDR3 is 15 residues. The CDR3 spells CASSPPTGLDTEAFF. CDR3 sequence (DNA): TGTGCCAGCAGCCCTCCGACAGGGCTCGACACTGAAGCTTTCTTT.

J is TRBJ2-5 and V is TRBV2, with a tentative D call TRBD1 (6 bases). Germline values: CDR1 SNHLY, CDR2 FYNNEI. CDR3 length equals 14 residues. Between the trimmed V and J ends, which lost 6 bases and 5 bases, there was a span of 16 bases. The CDR3 is CASSKQGSGETQYF. CDR3 sequence (DNA): TGTGCCAGCAGCAAACAGGGTTCCGGGGAGACCCAGTACTTC.